This T cell receptor (beta chain) was captured in a study of long-term antiretroviral therapy in people with HIV (dated 2022 in TCRdb). For the wider study: Collection of the earliest samples took place about a decade ahead of the 2015 WHO recommendation for immediate ART, at a time when ART was typically delayed until CD4 counts fell. No cross-contamination during QIAcube processing was shown when test extractions of a monoclonal T-cell line were performed alongside 30 to 40 polyclonal samples. Of the roughly 30 participants with HIV, approximately ten were female. A retrospective serial study tested whether changes in peripheral blood TRB repertoire composition and diversity were associated with ART initiation and durable HIV suppression. From 30 to 35 adults with confirmed HIV infection, the cohort provided roughly 200 cryopreserved PBMC samples, gathered serially across a mean of roughly 6 years (range 1-12). Results and caveats for the whole study, not just this receptor: At every time point, the repertoire was dominated by expanded TRB clones first identified before ART initiation, although this dominance fluctuated and, in many PLHIV, declined after ART. Unsorted PBMC were profiled instead of sorted CD4+ and CD8+ T cells because pre-ART samples had limited cell numbers. Starting ART was linked to a significant rise in TRB diversity, yet even with long-term ART the diversity remained significantly lower than in transplant donor controls. HIV repertoires had narrower CDR3 length ranges than controls, and the network structure suggested an antigen-experienced repertoire that shifted only slightly toward naive after ART. Inferences about post-ART repertoire changes were limited because no data were available on ART adherence, viral resistance or therapy changes. Because PBMC availability was limited, only the TCR beta chain was sequenced, with no alpha chain pairing. The samples span the years 2004 to 2017, and the ART regimens used at that time may not be as effective as current regimens.

About this clone itself: Its antigen remains undetermined. Base qualities are not recorded, but no much larger clone differs from it by a single base.

The immunoSEQ hsTCRB v3.0 assay was used at survey level resolution to sequence the TRB variable region. TRB sequencing targeted a depth of roughly 35,000-55,000 T-cell genomes per sample. Pooled TRB libraries were sequenced on an Illumina MiSeq with a v3 150-cycle kit. The original pipeline was this. Analysis of repertoires was carried out in R inside a reproducible Nextflow workflow spanning QC, data transformation and analysis. Custom analyses were implemented in LymphoSeq2, an R package for AIRR-Seq data exploration. A few samples that produced fewer than 5000 total TRB sequences were removed, so 188 HIV repertoires were analyzed. Among the 180 or so HIV repertoires that were kept, roughly 59 were collected before ART initiation and around 130 were collected after ART initiation. Each repertoire was downsampled to 5000 TRB nucleotide sequences, and summary statistics were averaged across 100 downsampling iterations. TRB sequences were retained for analysis only if CDR3 regions of at least seven amino acids were present. Diversity was assessed using a clonality score derived from Shannon entropy and using the Gini coefficient. In the repertoire networks, any two of the top 5000 CDR3 amino acid sequences were linked whenever the two sequences differed by an edit distance of one. For TRB CDR3 amino acid sequences, GLIPH2 was used to predict antigen specificity groups and MHC restriction. CDR3 amino acid sequences were matched against VDJdb and McPAS-TCR to flag known CMV, EBV, HIV or tissue antigen associations. Pre-ART, post-ART and control groups were compared with Wilcoxon signed-rank tests and Holm-Bonferroni correction. The source is immuneACCESS, and TCRdb retained only in-frame sequences with V and J called. Part of the clones is not carried over; for the studies checked, unresolved V genes explain less than half of this, and the remainder is unexplained. That table gives V, J and clone size, and the DNA gave D and trimming. Counted in this sample were about 24,000 clones; roughly 83% of them appeared once. The top ten constitute approximately 16% of the sample.

The CDR3 runs 13 residues from the cysteine to the phenylalanine. Only the CDR3 region is kept as DNA, spanning 39 bases read in frame from base 1. The junction carries 8 bases between V and J, which are trimmed by 2 bases and 4 bases respectively. For CDR1 and CDR2, the germline V gene lists SGHVS and FNYEAQ. Participants were included only if at least one PBMC sample before ART initiation and at least two post-ART samples were available. All participants with HIV were treated in the United States of America. Before DNA extraction, cryopreserved samples containing 1-10 million PBMC were thawed and washed. At the time of the earliest PBMC sample, participants with HIV were aged between roughly 20 and 60 years. PBMC samples were contributed by each participant from 1-4 timepoints before ART initiation and 2-8 timepoints after ART initiation, with a median of 7 samples. For every participant, serial HIV viral load, CD4+ T-cell count, ART history and demographic data were obtained. Genomic DNA was extracted from unsorted PBMC with a Qiagen kit on a QIAcube, with processing performed in batches of 12 samples.

The chain is encoded by TRBV7-6 joined to TRBJ2-5; the D gene assignment is ambiguous. The sample consisted of unsorted PBMCs, taken roughly 4.1 years after starting antiretroviral therapy. The source of this sequence is a young man with HIV. Here is the DNA: TGTGCCAGCAGCTTAAATTGGGCAGAGACCCAGTACTTC. This sequence encodes CASSLNWAETQYF.